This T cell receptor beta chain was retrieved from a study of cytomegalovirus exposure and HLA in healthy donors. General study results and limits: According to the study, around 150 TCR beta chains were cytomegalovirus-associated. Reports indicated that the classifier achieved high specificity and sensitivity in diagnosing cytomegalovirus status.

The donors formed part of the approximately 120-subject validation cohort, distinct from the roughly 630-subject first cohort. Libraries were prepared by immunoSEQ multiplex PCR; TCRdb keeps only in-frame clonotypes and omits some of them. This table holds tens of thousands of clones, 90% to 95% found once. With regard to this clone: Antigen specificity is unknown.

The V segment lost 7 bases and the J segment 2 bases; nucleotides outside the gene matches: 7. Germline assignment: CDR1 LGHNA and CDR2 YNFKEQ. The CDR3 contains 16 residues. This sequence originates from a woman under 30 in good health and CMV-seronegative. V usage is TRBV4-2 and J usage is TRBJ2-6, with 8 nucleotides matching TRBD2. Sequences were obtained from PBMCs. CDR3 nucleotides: TGTGCCAGCAACGCGGCGGGGGGACCTGGGGCCAACGTCCTGACTTTC. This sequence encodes CASNAAGGPGANVLTF.